Listed here are 26 T cell receptor beta chains from one sample, sequenced in a study of blood T cell repertoires in COVID-19. TCRdb's table, derived via immunoSEQ multiplex PCR, lists solely in-frame clones and lacks some. The data show about 26,000 clones, with 85% to 95% seen just once and 2.1% held by the top ten. The sequenced sample was peripheral blood. The receptors here all came from a human donor in a cohort sampled during active COVID-19.

This chain connects TRBV11-2 to TRBJ2-1; a weak D match, TRBD2 (5 bases). Germline V gives CDR1 SGHAT, CDR2 FQNNGV. CDR3 length: 14 residues. V was pared by 1 base and J by 5 bases, with 9 bases between. The CDR3 here is CASSLVGDHNEQFF. CDR3 DNA: TGTGCCAGCAGCTTAGTGGGAGACCACAATGAGCAGTTCTTC.

The V call is TRBV7-8, the J call TRBJ2-3; 12 positions agree with TRBD2. With 5 bases clipped from V and 0 bases from J, the junction kept 3 bases outside the gene matches. This CDR3 contains 16 residues. From germline, CDR1 is SGHVS and CDR2 FQNEAQ. The CDR3 nucleotides read TGTGCCAGCAGCGGCGGGACTAGCGGGAGCACAGATACGCAGTATTTT. This translates into CASSGGTSGSTDTQYF.

The chain has TRBV6-6 and TRBJ1-2; 10 nucleotides align to TRBD1. The CDR3 runs 13 residues. V trimming: 5 bases; J trimming: 10 bases; junction bases outside the gene matches: 7. Germline V gene data show CDR1 as MNHNY and CDR2 as SVGAGI (reference sequence). CDR3 in amino acids: CASSPGTGDDYTF. The CDR3 DNA reads TGTGCCAGCAGTCCCGGGACAGGGGACGACTACACCTTC.

This clone appeared a single time. The chain uses TRBV10-3 and TRBJ1-1; D remains unclear. V lost 0 bases, J lost 8 bases, and 7 bases lay in between. The CDR3 runs 12 residues. CDR1 and CDR2 from the germline V gene are ENHRY and SYGVKD. DNA for the CDR3: TGTGCCATCAGTGAGTCGATCAGAGAAGCTTTCTTT. Translating it yields CAISESIREAFF.

The chain employs TRBV28 and TRBJ1-5; 8 bases map to TRBD1. With 3 bases clipped from V and 4 bases from J, the junction kept 5 bases outside the gene matches. Germline CDR1 MDHEN, CDR2 SYDVKM. The CDR3 loop spans 15 amino acids. The CDR3 loop reads CASSLSQGANQPQHF. CDR3 nucleotides: TGTGCCAGCAGTTTGTCGCAGGGGGCAAATCAGCCCCAGCATTTT.

The chain is built from TRBV9 and TRBJ1-5; 9 nucleotides match TRBD1. V shed 0 bases and J 6 bases; nucleotides not matched to a gene: 4. The CDR3 sequence is 15 residues long. CDR1 is SGDLS, CDR2 YYNGEE, per germline. The CDR3 here is CASSVGTGEGQPQHF. The CDR3 DNA sequence: TGTGCCAGCAGCGTAGGGACAGGGGAGGGTCAGCCCCAGCATTTT.

The chain joins TRBV28 to TRBJ2-3; 8 bases line up with TRBD2. Germline lookup yields CDR1 MDHEN and CDR2 SYDVKM. The junction had 4 bases not matched to a gene; V was cut back by 6 bases and J by 2 bases. The CDR3 totals 14 residues. CDR3 sequence: CASRSGGATDTQYF. In DNA form, the CDR3 reads TGTGCCAGCAGAAGCGGGGGTGCCACAGATACGCAGTATTTT.

This chain joins TRBV5-1 and TRBJ2-1, with 9 bases lining up with TRBD1. The CDR3 loop spans 14 amino acids. Trimming removed 7 bases from V and 5 bases from J; junction bases left unmatched: 7. CDR1 and CDR2 (germline): SGHRS, YFSETQ. The CDR3, as DNA: TGCGCCAGCTGGCGGGACAGGGAACACAATGAGCAGTTCTTC. This translates into CASWRDREHNEQFF.

The chain recombines TRBV30 with TRBJ1-2, with TRBD1 matching over 8 bases. The CDR3 loop spans 15 amino acids. The V segment lost 1 base and the J segment 8 bases; nucleotides outside the gene matches: 12. The germline gives CDR1 GTSNPN, CDR2 SVGIG (reference sequence). CDR3 residues: CAWSAPPDRVLGYTF. The CDR3 DNA is TGTGCCTGGAGTGCACCCCCGGACAGGGTGCTCGGCTACACCTTC.

This clone was found once. The chain uses TRBV7-8 and TRBJ1-4, with 9 nucleotides matching TRBD1. CDR1 and CDR2 from the germline V gene are SGHVS and FQNEAQ. Trimming removed 5 bases from V and 4 bases from J; junction bases left unmatched: 8. The CDR3 contains 16 residues. The CDR3 here is CASSGNSGQGNEKLFF. The CDR3 DNA reads TGTGCCAGCAGCGGGAATTCGGGACAGGGTAATGAAAAACTGTTTTTT.

V is TRBV5-6 and J is TRBJ2-5; 8 nucleotides agree with TRBD2. V trimming: 4 bases; J trimming: 0 bases; junction bases outside the gene matches: 11. Germline CDR1 is SGHDT and CDR2 is YYEEEE. This CDR3 has 17 residues. The CDR3 coding sequence is TGTGCCAGCAGCCCCCTCACCAGCGGGGGCCACCAAGAGACCCAGTACTTC. This translates into CASSPLTSGGHQETQYF.

This clone was counted a single time. The chain links TRBV11-2 to TRBJ1-1; TRBD1 might be the D (6 bases). Trimming took 5 bases from V and 4 from J, leaving 11 bases between them. This CDR3 is 13 amino acids long. Germline V gene lookup returns CDR1 SGHAT and CDR2 FQNNGV. CDR3 sequence reads: CASSPTGVTEAFF. CDR3 sequence (DNA): TGTGCCAGCAGCCCGACAGGAGTCACTGAAGCTTTCTTT.

The chain joins TRBV3-1 (or the pseudogene TRBV3-2) to TRBJ2-1, with TRBD2 matching over 10 bases. V dropped 6 bases and J dropped 12; count of bases not matched to a gene: 14. This CDR3 comprises 15 residues. Germline V CDR1 and CDR2: LGHDT, YNNKEL (reference sequence). In DNA, the CDR3 is TGTGCCAGCAGAGAGCGGGGGGGCCAACACAACACGCAGTTCTTC. It specifies CASRERGGQHNTQFF.

The chain joins TRBV9 to TRBJ2-7, with D maybe TRBD2 (5 bases). The length of the CDR3 is 15 residues. V was shortened by 4 bases and J by 3 bases, with 17 bases between the two germline ends. CDR1 SGDLS and CDR2 YYNGEE come from the germline V gene. CDR3 residues: CASSPSGRGFYEQYF. The CDR3 nucleotides read TGTGCCAGCAGCCCCTCCGGACGGGGATTCTACGAGCAGTACTTC.

This rearrangement joins TRBV20-1 to TRBJ1-5; tentative D call: TRBD1 (5 bases). V was trimmed by 3 bases and J by 4 bases, leaving 10 bases between them. This CDR3 spans 13 amino acids. CDR1 DFQATT and CDR2 SNEGSKA come from the germline V gene (reference sequence). The CDR3, as DNA: TGCAGTGCTAGTCGGGGGACGAATCAGCCCCAGCATTTT. Amino acids: CSASRGTNQPQHF.

The chain recombines TRBV7-9 with TRBJ2-1; the D is unclear. V was shortened by 2 bases and J by 8 bases, with 16 bases between the two germline ends. CDR3 size: 15 residues. Germline V gene lookup returns CDR1 SEHNR and CDR2 FQNEAQ (reference sequence). The CDR3 region is CASSLPTGRFDEQFF. The CDR3 region has the DNA TGTGCCAGCAGCTTACCTACGGGTCGTTTCGATGAGCAGTTCTTC.

This chain joins TRBV4-1 and TRBJ2-1; D remains unclear. Trimming removed 7 bases from V and 6 bases from J, with 10 bases in between. Germline lookup yields CDR1 MGHRA and CDR2 YSYEKL. This CDR3 is built from 12 residues. The CDR3: CASTLPSNEQFF. In DNA form, the CDR3 reads TGCGCCAGCACGTTGCCTAGCAATGAGCAGTTCTTC.

The chain joins TRBV10-1 to TRBJ2-1; the match to TRBD2 covers 8 bases. Trimming took 5 bases from V and 4 from J; bases not matched to a gene: 7. The CDR3 length is 15 residues. The germline CDR1 and CDR2 sequences are WNHNN and SYGVQD (reference sequence). The CDR3 protein is CASSTPTGGYNEQFF. The CDR3 nucleotides are TGCGCCAGCAGTACCCCTACGGGGGGGTACAATGAGCAGTTCTTC.

V and J are TRBV13 and TRBJ2-5; the D gene is possibly TRBD1 (6 bases). There are 13 residues in the CDR3. From germline, CDR1 is PRHDT and CDR2 FYEKMQ (reference sequence). V lost 5 bases and J lost 5, with 12 bases in between. CDR3 nucleotides: TGTGCCAGCAGCCCAGGGGTGGAGGAGACCCAGTACTTC. It yields the protein CASSPGVEETQYF.

The chain is built from TRBV5-1 and TRBJ1-1; D is ambiguous. CDR3 length: 15 amino acids. The ends were cut back, 2 bases at V and 4 bases at J, with 15 bases in the middle. The germline V gene encodes CDR1 SGHRS and CDR2 YFSETQ. CDR3 region: CASSFQVPEATEAFF. The CDR3 DNA sequence: TGCGCCAGCAGCTTCCAAGTCCCGGAGGCCACTGAAGCTTTCTTT.

This chain connects TRBV9 to TRBJ1-4; tentatively, D is TRBD1 (5 bases). Germline V gives CDR1 SGDLS, CDR2 YYNGEE. CDR3 length equals 15 residues. The V gene lost 4 bases and the J gene lost 7 bases, with 17 bases spanning the gap. The DNA of the CDR3 is TGTGCCAGCAGCCCCCGGGCGGGGGGGAGTGAAAAACTGTTTTTT. It encodes CASSPRAGGSEKLFF.

This rearrangement joins TRBV7-9 to TRBJ1-1; TRBD1 matches at 10 bases. There are 15 residues in the CDR3. Looked up from germline, CDR1 is SEHNR and CDR2 is FQNEAQ (reference sequence). V was pared by 5 bases and J by 7 bases, with 10 bases of the junction left unmatched. CDR3 coding DNA: TGTGCCAGCAGCCCCTTGGGACAGGGGCACGATGAAGCTTTCTTT. Translating it yields CASSPLGQGHDEAFF.

This clone showed up just once. The gene calls are TRBV28 and TRBJ1-5, with D perhaps TRBD1 (6 bases). Germline CDR1 and CDR2: MDHEN and SYDVKM. V lost 3 bases and J lost 0, with 18 bases in between. This CDR3 spans 18 amino acids. The CDR3 DNA follows: TGTGCCAGCAGTTTGGCCCCGGGGACAACCCCTAGCAATCAGCCCCAGCATTTT. Protein: CASSLAPGTTPSNQPQHF.

The chain recombines TRBV29-1 with TRBJ2-7; 8 bases line up with TRBD2. Trimming took 0 bases from V and 0 from J; bases not matched to a gene: 7. This CDR3 is built from 16 residues. Looked up from germline, CDR1 is SQVTM and CDR2 is ANQGSEA. For the CDR3, the DNA is TGCAGCGTTGAAGAGGTAGCGGGGACGCGCTCCTACGAGCAGTACTTC. It encodes CSVEEVAGTRSYEQYF.

The rearrangement joins TRBV6-4 to TRBJ2-3, with 7 bases identical to TRBD1. The CDR3 has 15 amino acids. Germline V CDR1 and CDR2: MRHNA, SNTAGT. J lost 0 bases, V lost 6 bases, and 6 bases had no gene match. The chain's CDR3 is CASSADRSSTDTQYF. CDR3 sequence (DNA): TGTGCCAGCAGCGCGGACAGGAGTAGCACAGATACGCAGTATTTT.

This rearrangement joins TRBV3-1 (or the pseudogene TRBV3-2) to TRBJ2-7; a weak D match, TRBD2 (6 bases). The CDR3 consists of 15 residues. Trimming left V 0 bases short and J 3 bases short, with 12 bases between. CDR1 and CDR2 from the germline V gene are LGHDT and YNNKEL (reference sequence). CDR3 residues: CASSQDQRVHYEQYF. CDR3 DNA: TGTGCCAGCAGCCAAGATCAGCGGGTCCACTACGAGCAGTACTTC.